This TCR beta chain was documented in a study of beta chain features in type 1 diabetes. Study-wide points: Fewer junction insertions and more nucleotide deletions appeared in type 1 diabetes patients. Here, the possible influence of HLA type (on TCRB rearrangement) remained unresolved.

The CDR3 is 14 residues long. Germline CDR1 and CDR2: ENHRY and SYGVKD. V lost 6 bases and J 4 bases, leaving 14 bases between the germline ends. A word on this clone: What it binds is not known.

Expressed TCRB transcripts were sequenced because the entire RNA isolate underwent reverse transcription. Libraries were prepared by immunoSEQ multiplex PCR; TCRdb keeps only in-frame clonotypes and omits some of them. The data contain about half a million clones, 30% of them singletons. The sample was naive CD4+ T cells from blood. The chain has TRBV10-3 and TRBJ2-3; maybe TRBD1 (6 bases). The clonotype originates from a man between 18 and 29 years old in good health. The CDR3 region is CAISVEQGADTQYF. As DNA, the CDR3 is TGTGCCATCAGCGTTGAACAGGGAGCAGATACGCAGTATTTT.